The rows below give T cell receptor beta chains drawn from one sample of a study of T cell repertoires in cytomegalovirus infection. Each CDR3 protein is one row after TCRdb ran MiXCR on the reads. The table lists about 350,000 distinct CDR3 sequences, roughly 36% of them singletons. No antigen is known for these receptors. This sample comprised cultured PBMCs, obtained from culture after CMV antigen stimulation. These receptors were taken from a human donor in good health (CMV status not recorded). Some clones in this sample may be carry-over from other donors' samples. Both conserved end residues are part of each CDR3. The D gene is left open where the match is weak. Some rows have no size entry. The others give once, few or many, or a class for an expanded clone.

V	D	J	size	CDR3	DNA
TRBV14	.	TRBJ1-3	.	CASSPPGTSSGNTIYF	TGTGCCAGCAGCCCACCTGGGACAAGCTCTGGAAACACCATATATTTT
TRBV10-3	.	TRBJ1-5	.	CAISDPSLISGGGNQPQHF	TGTGCCATCAGTGACCCCTCTCTTATTTCGGGGGGGGGGAATCAGCCCCAGCATTTT
TRBV19	TRBD2	TRBJ2-1	.	CASRIAGGPYNEQFF	TGTGCCAGTAGAATAGCGGGAGGGCCCTACAATGAGCAGTTCTTC
TRBV7-2	.	TRBJ1-5	few	CASSLGAGPHSNQPQHF	TGTGCCAGCAGCTTAGGGGCGGGACCCCATAGCAATCAGCCCCAGCATTTT
TRBV6-1	TRBD2	TRBJ2-1	few	CASCASGSNEQFF	TGTGCCAGCTGCGCTAGCGGGAGCAATGAGCAGTTCTTC
TRBV7-2	TRBD1	TRBJ1-6	.	CASSLDPTGDSPLHF	TGTGCCAGCAGCTTAGATCCGACAGGGGATTCACCCCTCCACTTT
TRBV6-6	.	TRBJ1-1	.	CASSYSRAAEAFF	TGTGCCAGCAGTTACTCGCGGGCAGCTGAAGCTTTCTTT
TRBV24-1	.	TRBJ2-1	.	CATSPEPSYNEQFF	TGTGCCACCAGCCCGGAACCCTCCTACAATGAGCAGTTCTTC
TRBV7-9	TRBD1	TRBJ1-6	once	CASSQRGQTGSPLHF	TGTGCCAGCAGCCAGAGGGGACAGACCGGGTCACCCCTCCACTTT
TRBV7-6	.	TRBJ1-3	many	CASSLGPGFGNTIYF	TGTGCCAGCAGCTTAGGACCAGGGTTTGGAAACACCATATATTTT
TRBV12-3/TRBV12-4	.	TRBJ1-6	.	CASSFNSLNSPLHF	TGTGCCAGCAGTTTTAACAGCCTAAATTCACCCCTCCACTTT
TRBV5-1	.	TRBJ2-1	once	CASSLGSSNNEQFF	TGCGCCAGCAGCTTGGGGAGCTCGAACAATGAGCAGTTCTTC
TRBV5-1	.	TRBJ2-1	.	CASSLSGGSEQFF	TGCGCCAGCAGCTTGTCGGGGGGCAGTGAGCAGTTCTTC
TRBV5-4	.	TRBJ1-1	few	CASSAQGNSVAFF	TGTGCCAGCAGCGCGCAGGGAAATAGTGTGGCTTTCTTT
TRBV20-1	.	TRBJ1-5	.	CSARDEGRAGGGGSPQHF	TGCAGTGCTAGAGATGAGGGGAGGGCCGGCGGGGGTGGCAGCCCCCAGCATTTT
TRBV12-3/TRBV12-4	.	TRBJ2-3	few	CASSLGGAGRDTQYF	TGTGCCAGCAGTTTAGGGGGGGCCGGTCGGGATACGCAGTATTTT
TRBV7-9	.	TRBJ2-5	many	CASRGLLETQYF	TGTGCCAGCAGAGGGTTATTGGAGACCCAGTACTTC
TRBV7-6	.	TRBJ1-1	few	CASSSELLNTEAFF	TGTGCCAGCAGCTCAGAGTTGTTGAACACTGAAGCTTTCTTT
TRBV28	.	TRBJ1-5	once	CASRSPGTPHLRPQHF	TGTGCCAGCAGATCCCCCGGGACTCCCCATCTTCGGCCCCAGCATTTT
TRBV7-2	.	TRBJ1-1	few	CASSLGGASYTEAFF	TGTGCCAGCAGCTTAGGGGGGGCGTCGTACACTGAAGCTTTCTTT
TRBV12-5	.	TRBJ2-7	.	CASDPPEGKHEQYF	TGTGCTAGTGACCCTCCCGAGGGCAAGCACGAGCAGTACTTC
TRBV11-2	TRBD2	TRBJ2-1	.	CASSSSSSSGRLVEQFF	TGTGCCAGCAGCTCCAGCTCCTCTAGCGGGAGGTTAGTTGAGCAGTTCTTC
TRBV12-3/TRBV12-4	TRBD2	TRBJ2-3	few	CASRRTSGGADTQYF	TGTGCCAGCAGGCGAACTAGCGGCGGAGCAGATACGCAGTATTTT
TRBV7-4	TRBD1	TRBJ1-5	.	CASSLDRQGRQPQHF	TGTGCCAGCAGCTTAGACCGACAGGGCCGGCAGCCCCAGCATTTT
TRBV7-2	TRBD2	TRBJ2-1	many	CASSLGTSGPYNEQFF	TGTGCCAGCAGCTTAGGGACTAGCGGCCCCTACAATGAGCAGTTCTTC
TRBV7-8	.	TRBJ2-1	few	CASSLGPGGIGQFF	TGTGCCAGCAGCTTAGGGCCAGGAGGGATCGGGCAGTTCTTC
TRBV20-1	.	TRBJ1-4	.	CSAQPQGGEKLFF	TGCAGTGCTCAGCCCCAGGGTGGTGAAAAACTGTTTTTT
TRBV6-6	.	TRBJ2-1	.	CASSEAPRAEQFF	TGTGCCAGCAGTGAGGCCCCTAGGGCTGAGCAGTTCTTC
TRBV20-1	TRBD1	TRBJ2-7	.	CSARDRKTGGFEQYF	TGCAGTGCTAGAGATCGTAAGACAGGGGGCTTCGAGCAGTACTTC
TRBV7-2	.	TRBJ1-3	.	CASSLALGSSGNTIYF	TGTGCCAGCAGCTTAGCGTTGGGATCCTCTGGAAACACCATATATTTT
TRBV20-1	TRBD1	TRBJ2-5	.	CSITGAGETQYF	TGCAGCATTACAGGGGCGGGAGAGACCCAGTACTTC
TRBV4-1	.	TRBJ2-7	.	CASSQEVGARGEQYF	TGCGCCAGCAGCCAAGAAGTGGGGGCTCGGGGCGAGCAGTACTTC
TRBV20-1	.	TRBJ1-6	.	CSASRGFGDSPLHF	TGCAGTGCTAGTCGCGGCTTCGGGGATTCACCCCTCCACTTT
TRBV4-1	.	TRBJ2-2	.	CASSPRGENTGELFF	TGCGCCAGCAGCCCCAGAGGGGAGAACACCGGGGAGCTGTTTTTT
TRBV19	.	TRBJ2-1	.	CASTFTLSDNEQFF	TGTGCCAGTACGTTCACCCTAAGTGACAATGAGCAGTTCTTC
TRBV6-5	TRBD1	TRBJ2-5	.	CASSYSDRGLGETQYF	TGTGCCAGCAGTTACTCGGACAGGGGGCTGGGGGAGACCCAGTACTTC
TRBV6-2/TRBV6-3	.	TRBJ2-2	few	CASSYGRPQGSGELFF	TGTGCCAGCAGTTACGGACGGCCTCAGGGGTCCGGGGAGCTGTTTTTT
TRBV7-2	TRBD2	TRBJ2-2	few	CASSRSSGNTGELFF	TGTGCCAGCAGCCGCTCTAGCGGAAACACCGGGGAGCTGTTTTTT
TRBV9	TRBD2	TRBJ2-1	.	CASSVSGLALHEQFF	TGTGCCAGCAGCGTAAGTGGACTAGCGTTACATGAGCAGTTCTTC
TRBV27	TRBD1	TRBJ1-3	.	CASSHAGTGNQNTIYF	TGTGCCAGCAGTCACGCCGGGACAGGAAACCAAAACACCATATATTTT
TRBV4-3	.	TRBJ2-1	.	CASSQQRRRFNEQFF	TGCGCCAGCAGCCAACAAAGACGGCGCTTCAATGAGCAGTTCTTC
TRBV7-2	TRBD1	TRBJ1-2	.	CASSTNPGQGGGYTF	TGTGCCAGCAGTACAAATCCGGGACAGGGAGGAGGCTACACCTTC
TRBV5-1	TRBD2	TRBJ2-3	.	CASSAGLATDTQYF	TGCGCCAGCAGCGCTGGACTAGCTACAGATACGCAGTATTTT
TRBV6-2/TRBV6-3	TRBD1	TRBJ2-6	.	CASSYLGQATSGANVLTF	TGTGCCAGCAGTTACCTAGGACAGGCGACCTCTGGGGCCAACGTCCTGACTTTC
TRBV5-6	.	TRBJ1-1	few	CASSLKRQEAVNTEAFF	TGTGCCAGCAGCTTGAAGAGGCAGGAGGCTGTGAACACTGAAGCTTTCTTT
TRBV6-2/TRBV6-3	.	TRBJ1-2	.	CASSYSGYGYTF	TGTGCCAGCAGTTACTCGGGCTATGGCTACACCTTC
TRBV7-3	.	TRBJ2-1	many	CASSADRGALEQFF	TGTGCCAGCAGCGCAGATCGAGGGGCCCTTGAGCAGTTCTTC
TRBV20-1	.	TRBJ2-5	once	CSARDIGRLQETQYF	TGCAGTGCTAGAGATATTGGCCGGTTGCAAGAGACCCAGTACTTC
TRBV3-1	.	TRBJ2-3	.	CASSQEGPGVSGTDTQYF	TGTGCCAGCAGCCAAGAAGGGCCAGGAGTGTCAGGCACAGATACGCAGTATTTT
TRBV2	.	TRBJ2-7	.	CASSGPKGRISYEQYF	TGTGCCAGCAGTGGGCCTAAGGGACGGATCTCCTACGAGCAGTACTTC
TRBV9	TRBD2	TRBJ2-1	.	CASSGVAGEPYNEQFF	TGTGCCAGCAGCGGTGTAGCGGGAGAACCCTACAATGAGCAGTTCTTC
TRBV20-1	TRBD2	TRBJ2-1	.	CSARGLTSFPNEQFF	TGCAGTGCTAGAGGTCTGACTAGCTTTCCAAATGAGCAGTTCTTC
TRBV5-6	TRBD1	TRBJ1-2	few	CASRIGQGYGYTF	TGTGCCAGCAGAATAGGACAGGGGTATGGCTACACCTTC
TRBV7-2	TRBD1	TRBJ2-1	.	CASSFSLDRGRGNGQFF	TGTGCCAGCAGCTTTTCCCTGGACAGGGGGCGCGGGAATGGGCAGTTCTTC
TRBV12-3/TRBV12-4	.	TRBJ1-1	.	CASRIQGSDTEAFF	TGTGCCAGCAGGATACAGGGATCGGACACTGAAGCTTTCTTT